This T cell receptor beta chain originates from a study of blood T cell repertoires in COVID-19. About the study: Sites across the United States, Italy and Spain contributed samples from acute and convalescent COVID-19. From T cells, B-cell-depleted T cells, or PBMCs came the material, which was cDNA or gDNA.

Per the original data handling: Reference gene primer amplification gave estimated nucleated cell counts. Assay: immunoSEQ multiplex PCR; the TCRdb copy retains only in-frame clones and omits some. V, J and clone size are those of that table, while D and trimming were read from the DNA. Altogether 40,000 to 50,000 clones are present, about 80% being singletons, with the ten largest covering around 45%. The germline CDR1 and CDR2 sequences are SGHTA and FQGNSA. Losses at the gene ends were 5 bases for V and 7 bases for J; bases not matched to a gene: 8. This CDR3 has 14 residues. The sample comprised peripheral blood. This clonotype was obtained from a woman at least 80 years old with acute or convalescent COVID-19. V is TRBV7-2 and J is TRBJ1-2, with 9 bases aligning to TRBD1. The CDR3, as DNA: TGTGCCAGCAGCACCGGGACAGGGAACATTGGCTACACCTTC. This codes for CASSTGTGNIGYTF. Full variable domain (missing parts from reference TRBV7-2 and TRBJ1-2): GAGVSQSPSNKVTEKGKDVELRCDPISGHTALYWYRQSLGQGLEFLIYFQGNSAPDKSGLPSDRFSAERTGGSVSTLTIQRTQQEDSAVYLCASSTGTGNIGYTFGSGTRLTVV.